This TCR beta chain is from a study of healthy donors' naive CD4 and CD8 T cells. Study results and caveats: Bias from naive T cell homeostatic proliferation was not addressed.

Worth noting for this clonotype: The antigen remains unidentified.

A linear amplification protocol produced the TCR libraries from 400 to 550 ng of total RNA. Via MiXCR, TCRdb re-called the reads, giving one row per CDR3 protein. The sample shows 150,000 to 200,000 distinct CDR3 sequences, 65% to 75% of them seen only once. The sequencing input was naive CD4+ and CD8+ T cells sorted from blood, pooled from several donors. The origin of this receptor is a pool of human donors in good health; the sample pools cells from several healthy donors.

CDR3 in DNA: TGTGCCAGCAGCTTGGAGCGAACAGATACGCAGTATTTT. It encodes CASSLERTDTQYF. V gene TRBV5-6 combines with J gene TRBJ2-3, with unresolved D. Germline values: CDR1 SGHDT, CDR2 YYEEEE. Trimming shortened V by 0 bases and J by 3 bases, and 5 bases separated the two germline ends. This CDR3 is built from 13 residues.